A selection of T cell receptor beta chains follows, all from one sample in a study of blood T cell repertoires in COVID-19. Assay: immunoSEQ multiplex PCR; the TCRdb copy retains only in-frame clones and omits some. The repertoire consists of tens of thousands of clones, with almost 85% occurring once and the leading ten covering 3.5%. The sequenced sample consisted of peripheral blood. All receptors derive from a man between 60 and 75 years old with acute or convalescent COVID-19. Each CDR3 is given with its conserved first and last residue. D genes are given only for firm matches. The size field is filled for only some rows; it gives once, few, many or a size class.

J | D | size | V | DNA | CDR3
TRBJ2-7 | TRBD2 | - | TRBV20-1 | TGCAGTGTGCCCGGGGGGTACGAGCAGTACTTC | CSVPGGYEQYF
TRBJ1-5 | - | once | TRBV4-2 | TGTGCCAGCAGCCAAGAGGAATATAGCAATCAGCCCCGGCATTTT | CASSQEEYSNQPRHF
TRBJ1-1 | - | - | TRBV28 | TGTGCCAGCAGACCCCGACCGAGCCAGGGCGAAGCTTTCTTT | CASRPRPSQGEAFF
TRBJ1-6 | - | - | TRBV14 | TGTGCCAGCAGCCAAGATCAACGGTATTCACCCCTCCACTTT | CASSQDQRYSPLHF
TRBJ1-1 | - | - | TRBV5-1 | TGCGCCAGCAGCTTGGACGTAGGCGGAACTGAAGCTTTCTTT | CASSLDVGGTEAFF
TRBJ1-2 | - | - | TRBV7-8 | TGTGCCAGCAGCCGAGCGGCCTTGATAACGTCCGGGGACTATGGCTACACCTTC | CASSRAALITSGDYGYTF
TRBJ2-3 | TRBD2 | - | TRBV4-2 | TGTGCCAGCAGCCTATTAGCGGGGGCCCCTGGAGGCCCAGATACGCAGTATTTT | CASSLLAGAPGGPDTQYF
TRBJ1-2 | TRBD1 | - | TRBV27 | TGTGCCAGCAGAACACGGACAGGGGGGGATGGCTACACCTTC | CASRTRTGGDGYTF
TRBJ1-1 | - | few | TRBV11-2 | TGTGCCAGCAGCCCCCTAGGCACTGAAGCTTTCTTT | CASSPLGTEAFF
TRBJ2-2 | - | - | TRBV10-2 | TGCGCCAGCAGTGAGTCCCCCGTGCGGGGGCGGAGGTCGAACACCGGGGAGCTGTTTTTT | CASSESPVRGRRSNTGELFF
TRBJ1-3 | TRBD1 | - | TRBV7-2 | TGTGCCAGCAGCCCTACAGGGGGAAGTGGAAACACCATATATTTT | CASSPTGGSGNTIYF
TRBJ1-2 | - | once | TRBV5-6 | TGTGCCAGCAGCCTGGGACGGCTAGCTAACTATGGCTACACCTTC | CASSLGRLANYGYTF
TRBJ2-7 | - | - | TRBV10-3 | TGTGCCATCAGTTCGACTGCCTACGAGCAGTACTTC | CAISSTAYEQYF
TRBJ1-5 | - | - | TRBV15 | TGTGCCACCAGCAGCGGAGGGTTGCAGCCCCAGCATTTT | CATSSGGLQPQHF
TRBJ1-6 | - | - | TRBV14 | TGTGCCAGCAGCCAAGAGGGAACAGGACCCCTCCACTTT | CASSQEGTGPLHF
TRBJ1-5 | - | - | TRBV21-1 | TGTGCCACTCCTGACAGGTCTCATCAGCCCCAGCATTTT | CATPDRSHQPQHF
TRBJ1-2 | - | - | TRBV19 | TGTGCCAGTAGTATAGGGGCTTTCGGTGGCTACACCTTC | CASSIGAFGGYTF
TRBJ2-2 | - | - | TRBV7-2 | TGTGCCAGCACCCAAAACCGGGGTGCCGGGGAGCTGTTTTTT | CASTQNRGAGELFF
TRBJ1-1 | TRBD1 | - | TRBV5-1 | TGCGCCAGCAGCTTGGAGGGGGCGAACACTGAAGCTTTCTTT | CASSLEGANTEAFF
TRBJ2-1 | TRBD2 | - | TRBV2 | TGTGCCAGCAGCGCTACTAGCGGGGGCCCTTACAATGAGCAGTTCTTC | CASSATSGGPYNEQFF
TRBJ1-2 | - | - | TRBV19 | TGTGCCAGTTCCCTTAACTATGGCTACACCTTC | CASSLNYGYTF
TRBJ1-1 | TRBD1 | - | TRBV20-1 | TGCAGCCCCGGGACAGCCACTGAAGCTTTCTTT | CSPGTATEAFF
TRBJ1-6 | TRBD1 | - | TRBV5-4 | TGTGCCAGCAGTCTCGACAGGGTAGAAAATTCACCCCTCCACTTT | CASSLDRVENSPLHF
TRBJ1-1 | - | - | TRBV18 | TGTGCCAGCTCACCACCGGTGTCGGGCACTGAAGCTTTCTTT | CASSPPVSGTEAFF
TRBJ2-5 | TRBD2 | - | TRBV30 | TGTGCCTATTCTAGGAGCAGGGCCTTTCCGCGGGGGGGGACCCAGTACTTC | CAYSRSRAFPRGGTQYF
TRBJ2-3 | TRBD1 | - | TRBV30 | TGTGCCTGGAGTACTCCGGGACAGAACTTTCTCACAGATACGCAGTATTTT | CAWSTPGQNFLTDTQYF
TRBJ1-4 | - | - | TRBV5-1 | TGCGCCAGCAGCGTTGACACCGACAGTGAAAAACTGTTTTTT | CASSVDTDSEKLFF
TRBJ1-3 | - | - | TRBV5-4 | TGTGCCAGTGGGTGGGAGACCTACTCTGGAAACACCATATATTTT | CASGWETYSGNTIYF
TRBJ2-5 | - | once | TRBV4-1 | TGCGCCAGCAGCCCAAGGGAGGAGGGGGCCCTTCAAGAGACCCAGTACTTC | CASSPREEGALQETQYF
TRBJ1-2 | - | - | TRBV7-9 | TGTGCCAGCAGCTCGAGCCAACAGGGTCACAAAACCTTC | CASSSSQQGHKTF
TRBJ2-2 | - | - | TRBV5-1 | TGCGCCAGCAGCTTGGAAGGGGCCCACACCGGGGAGCTGTTTTTT | CASSLEGAHTGELFF
TRBJ1-3 | TRBD1 | - | TRBV5-5 | TGTGCCAGCGGAGGGGGCACGATCGCCGGAAACACCATATATTTT | CASGGGTIAGNTIYF
TRBJ1-1 | - | - | TRBV5-1 | TGCGCCAGCAGCGGTCAAGGGGCAAGCACTGAAGCTTTCTTT | CASSGQGASTEAFF
TRBJ2-2 | - | - | TRBV7-6 | TGTGCCAGCAGCCCACGCCGAGGACAGAACACCGGGGAGCTGTTTTTT | CASSPRRGQNTGELFF
TRBJ2-1 | TRBD2 | - | TRBV4-1 | TGCGCCAGCAGCCAAGGCTGGCGGGGGGTCACCTACAATGAGCAGTTCTTC | CASSQGWRGVTYNEQFF
TRBJ1-1 | TRBD1 | - | TRBV5-1 | TGCGCCAGCAGCCAAGAGGGACAGGGGTCCACTGAAGCTTTCTTT | CASSQEGQGSTEAFF
TRBJ1-6 | TRBD1 | - | TRBV6-6 | TGTGCCAGCGAGGACAGGGGGCAAGGTTCACCCCTCCACTTT | CASEDRGQGSPLHF
TRBJ2-3 | TRBD2 | medium-sized | TRBV5-4 | TGTGCCAGCAGCTCCCGACTAGCGGGGGGGCCAGATACGCAGTATTTT | CASSSRLAGGPDTQYF
TRBJ2-1 | TRBD1 | - | TRBV5-1 | TGCGCCAGCAGCGTGACAGGGGGTAGGAATGAGCAGTTCTTC | CASSVTGGRNEQFF
TRBJ1-2 | - | - | TRBV4-1 | TGCGCCAGCAGCCAAGTATTTTCTGGAGGGGCCCTTAAACCCTTC | CASSQVFSGGALKPF
TRBJ1-4 | - | - | TRBV5-1 | TGCGCCAGCAGCTTGGCAGAATCCCTTAATGAAAAACTGTTTTTT | CASSLAESLNEKLFF
TRBJ2-3 | - | - | TRBV5-1 | TGCGCCAGCAGCTTGGAGGAGAGCCGCACAGATACGCAGTATTTT | CASSLEESRTDTQYF
TRBJ1-2 | - | once | TRBV18 | TGTGCCAGCTCACCACTTATCGGGGGTGATGGCTACACCTTC | CASSPLIGGDGYTF
TRBJ1-2 | - | - | TRBV5-1 | TGCGCCAGCAGCTCGACAGAGTATGGCTACACCTTC | CASSSTEYGYTF
TRBJ2-2 | - | - | TRBV7-9 | TGTGCCAGCCGGGCGGGGTCGAACACCGGGGAGCTGTTTTTT | CASRAGSNTGELFF
TRBJ2-2 | - | - | TRBV11-2 | TGTGCCAGCAGCTTGCGCCGAGTGAACACCGGGGAGCTGTTTTTT | CASSLRRVNTGELFF
TRBJ1-1 | TRBD1 | - | TRBV5-6 | TGTGCCAGCAGCTTCAGGGGGCGAGGTGACACTGAAGCTTTCTTT | CASSFRGRGDTEAFF
TRBJ1-4 | - | - | TRBV15 | TGTGCCACCAGCAGAGAAAGAGGTCCAAATGAAAAACTGTTTTTT | CATSRERGPNEKLFF
TRBJ1-6 | - | - | TRBV4-1 | TGCGCCAGCAGCCAAGTAACAGGGAGTGATAATTCACCCCTCCACTTT | CASSQVTGSDNSPLHF
TRBJ2-3 | TRBD2 | once | TRBV6-5 | TGTGCCAGCAGGGCAGCGGGGGCCACAGATACGCAGTATTTT | CASRAAGATDTQYF
TRBJ1-2 | - | - | TRBV2 | TGTGCCAGCAGTGAAACGGGACAACTTTTTCTTAGACGGGGCTACACCTTC | CASSETGQLFLRRGYTF
TRBJ2-1 | - | - | TRBV4-2 | TGTGCCAGCAGCCAAGGTAGTGAGCAGTTCTTC | CASSQGSEQFF
TRBJ2-3 | - | once | TRBV7-9 | TGTGCCAGCAGCTTCCTTCCCCAGGGCGTTTACACAGATACGCAGTATTTT | CASSFLPQGVYTDTQYF